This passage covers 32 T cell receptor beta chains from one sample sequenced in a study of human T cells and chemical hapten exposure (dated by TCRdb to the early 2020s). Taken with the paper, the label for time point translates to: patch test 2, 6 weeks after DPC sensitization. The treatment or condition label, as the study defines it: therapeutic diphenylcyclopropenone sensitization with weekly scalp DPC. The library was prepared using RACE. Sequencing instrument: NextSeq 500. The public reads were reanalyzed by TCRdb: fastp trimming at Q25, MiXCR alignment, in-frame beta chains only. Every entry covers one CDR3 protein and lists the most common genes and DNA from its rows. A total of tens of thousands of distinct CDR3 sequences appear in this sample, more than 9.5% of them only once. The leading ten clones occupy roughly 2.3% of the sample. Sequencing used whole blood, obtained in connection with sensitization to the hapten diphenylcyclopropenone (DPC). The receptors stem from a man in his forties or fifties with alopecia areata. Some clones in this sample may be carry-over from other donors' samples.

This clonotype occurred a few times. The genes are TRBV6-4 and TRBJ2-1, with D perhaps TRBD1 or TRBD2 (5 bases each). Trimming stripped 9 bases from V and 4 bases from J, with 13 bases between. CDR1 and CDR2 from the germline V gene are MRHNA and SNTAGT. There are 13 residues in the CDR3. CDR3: CASGLGVYNEQFF. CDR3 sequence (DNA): TGTGCCAGTGGACTGGGGGTGTACAATGAGCAGTTCTTC.

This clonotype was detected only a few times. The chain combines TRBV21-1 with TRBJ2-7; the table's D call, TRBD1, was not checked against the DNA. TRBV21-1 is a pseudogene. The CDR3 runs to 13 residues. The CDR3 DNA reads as TGTGCCAGCAGCATCCCGAACCCCTACGAGCAGTACGTC. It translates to CASSIPNPYEQYV.

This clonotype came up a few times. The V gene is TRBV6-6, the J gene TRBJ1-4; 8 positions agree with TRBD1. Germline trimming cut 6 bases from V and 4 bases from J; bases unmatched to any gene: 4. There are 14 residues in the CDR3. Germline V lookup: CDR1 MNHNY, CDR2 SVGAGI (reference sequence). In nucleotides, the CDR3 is TGTGCCAGCAGCGACAGGGGAATTAATGAAAAACTGTTTTTT. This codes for CASSDRGINEKLFF.

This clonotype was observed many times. The CDR3 here is CASSEGGLAIADTQYF. The CDR3 DNA is TGTGCCAGCAGTGAAGGTGGACTAGCCATCGCAGATACGCAGTATTTT. This chain uses TRBV6-1 with TRBJ2-3, with 8 positions matching TRBD2. With V trimmed by 1 base and J by 4 bases, 7 bases remained unmatched. The germline gives CDR1 MNHNS, CDR2 SASEGT. The CDR3 spans 16 residues.

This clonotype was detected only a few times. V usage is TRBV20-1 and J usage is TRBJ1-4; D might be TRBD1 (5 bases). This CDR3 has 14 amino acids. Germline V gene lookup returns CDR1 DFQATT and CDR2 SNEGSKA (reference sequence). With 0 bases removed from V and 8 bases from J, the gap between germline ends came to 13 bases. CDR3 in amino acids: CSARDPWGLEKLFF. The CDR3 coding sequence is TGCAGTGCTAGAGATCCATGGGGACTGGAAAAACTGTTTTTT.

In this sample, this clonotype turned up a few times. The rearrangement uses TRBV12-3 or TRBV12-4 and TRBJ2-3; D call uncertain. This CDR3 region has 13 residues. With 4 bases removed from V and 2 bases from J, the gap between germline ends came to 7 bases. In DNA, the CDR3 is TGTGCCAGCAGTTCCAGGATCACAGATACGCAGTATTTT. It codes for CASSSRITDTQYF.

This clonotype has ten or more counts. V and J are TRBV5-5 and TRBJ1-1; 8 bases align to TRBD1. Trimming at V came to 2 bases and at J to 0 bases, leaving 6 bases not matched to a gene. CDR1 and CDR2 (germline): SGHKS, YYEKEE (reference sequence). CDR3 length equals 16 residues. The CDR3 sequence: CASSFRGQTMNTEAFF. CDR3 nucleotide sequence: TGTGCCAGCAGCTTCAGGGGGCAGACCATGAACACTGAAGCTTTCTTT.

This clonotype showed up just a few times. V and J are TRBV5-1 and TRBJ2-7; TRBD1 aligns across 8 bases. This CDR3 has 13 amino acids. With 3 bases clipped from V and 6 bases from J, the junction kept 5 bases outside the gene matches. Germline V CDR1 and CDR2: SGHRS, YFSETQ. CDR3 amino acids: CASSWAGGSEQYV. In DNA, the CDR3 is TGCGCCAGCAGCTGGGCAGGGGGCAGCGAGCAGTACGTC.

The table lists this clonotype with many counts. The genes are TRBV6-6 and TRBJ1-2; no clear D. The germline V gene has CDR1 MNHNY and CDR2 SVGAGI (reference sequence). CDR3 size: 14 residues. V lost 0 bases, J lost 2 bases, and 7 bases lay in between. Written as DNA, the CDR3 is TGTGCCAGCAGTTACTCGCCCGCGAACTATGGCTACACCTTC. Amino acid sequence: CASSYSPANYGYTF.

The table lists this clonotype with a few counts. CDR3: CAWEGGPRRETQYF. The CDR3, as DNA: TGTGCCTGGGAGGGCGGACCACGTCGGGAGACCCAGTACTTC. The rearrangement links TRBV30 to TRBJ2-5; D may be TRBD2 (5 bases). Between the trimmed V and J ends, which lost 5 bases and 5 bases, there was a span of 18 bases. This CDR3 has 14 amino acids. Germline V gives CDR1 GTSNPN, CDR2 SVGIG (reference sequence).

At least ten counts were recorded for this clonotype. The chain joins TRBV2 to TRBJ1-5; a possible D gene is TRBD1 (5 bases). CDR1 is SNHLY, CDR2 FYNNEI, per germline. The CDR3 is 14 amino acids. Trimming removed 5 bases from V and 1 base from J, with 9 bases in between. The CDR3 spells CASSQGWSNQPQHF. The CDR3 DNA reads TGTGCCAGCAGTCAGGGTTGGAGCAATCAGCCCCAGCATTTT.

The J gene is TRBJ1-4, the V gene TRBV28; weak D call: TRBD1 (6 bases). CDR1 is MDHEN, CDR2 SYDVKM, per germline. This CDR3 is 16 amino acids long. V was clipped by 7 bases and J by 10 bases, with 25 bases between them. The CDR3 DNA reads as TGTGCCAGCACCGAACCTGGGAAGGGGGGATATGGAAAACTGTTTTTT. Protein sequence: CASTEPGKGGYGKLFF.

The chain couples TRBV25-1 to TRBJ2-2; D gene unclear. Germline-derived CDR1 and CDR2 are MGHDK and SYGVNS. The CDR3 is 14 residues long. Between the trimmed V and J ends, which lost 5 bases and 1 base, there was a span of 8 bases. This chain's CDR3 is CASSPDWNTGELFF. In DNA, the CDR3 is TGTGCCAGCAGTCCTGACTGGAACACCGGGGAGCTGTTTTTT.

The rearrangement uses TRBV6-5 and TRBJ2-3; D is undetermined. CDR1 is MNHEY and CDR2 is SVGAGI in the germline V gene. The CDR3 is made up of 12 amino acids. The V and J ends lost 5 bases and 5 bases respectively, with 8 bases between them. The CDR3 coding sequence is TGTGCCAGCAGTGACTGGGGAGATACGCAGTATTTT. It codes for CASSDWGDTQYF.

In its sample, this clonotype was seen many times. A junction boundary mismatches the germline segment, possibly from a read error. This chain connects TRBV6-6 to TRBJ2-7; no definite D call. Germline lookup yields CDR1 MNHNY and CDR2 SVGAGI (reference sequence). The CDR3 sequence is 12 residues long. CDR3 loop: CASSSVARALVF. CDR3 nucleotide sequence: TGTGCCAGCAGTTCCGTTGCCCGGGCCTTAGTCTTC.

The CDR3 reads CASSLEGSGGGAVYTF. Written as DNA, the CDR3 is TGTGCCAGCAGTTTAGAAGGCTCGGGGGGAGGGGCCGTCTACACCTTC. J is TRBJ1-2 and V is TRBV12-3 or TRBV12-4; D possibly corresponds to TRBD1 (5 bases). There are 16 residues in the CDR3. The V and J ends lost 1 base and 10 bases respectively, with 22 bases between them.

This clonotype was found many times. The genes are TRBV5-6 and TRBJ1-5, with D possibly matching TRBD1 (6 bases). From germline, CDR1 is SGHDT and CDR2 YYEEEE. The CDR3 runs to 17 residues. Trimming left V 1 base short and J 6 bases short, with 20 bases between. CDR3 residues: CASSLYGGDTRAQPQHF. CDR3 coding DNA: TGTGCCAGCAGCTTGTACGGGGGGGACACCCGGGCTCAGCCCCAGCATTTT.

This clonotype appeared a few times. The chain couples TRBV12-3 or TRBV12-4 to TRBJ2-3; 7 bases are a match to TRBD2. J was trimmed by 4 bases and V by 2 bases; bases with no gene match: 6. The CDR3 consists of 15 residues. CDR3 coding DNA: TGTGCCAGCAGTTTAATGGCGGGAGTTGCAGATACGCAGTATTTT. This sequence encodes CASSLMAGVADTQYF.

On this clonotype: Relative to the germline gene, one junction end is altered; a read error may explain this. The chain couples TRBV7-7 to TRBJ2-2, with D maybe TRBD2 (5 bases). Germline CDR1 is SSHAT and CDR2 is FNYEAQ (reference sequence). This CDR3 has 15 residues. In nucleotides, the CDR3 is TGTGCTAGCAGCTTAGCGCCTAGTAGCACCGGGGAGCTGTTTTTT. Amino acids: CASSLAPSSTGELFF.

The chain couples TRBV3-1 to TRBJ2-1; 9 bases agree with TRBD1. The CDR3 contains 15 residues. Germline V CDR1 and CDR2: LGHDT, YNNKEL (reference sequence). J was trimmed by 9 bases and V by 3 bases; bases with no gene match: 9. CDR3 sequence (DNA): TGTGCCAGCAGCCAGCCGGGACAGGGTTCGAGTGAGCAGTTCTTC. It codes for CASSQPGQGSSEQFF.

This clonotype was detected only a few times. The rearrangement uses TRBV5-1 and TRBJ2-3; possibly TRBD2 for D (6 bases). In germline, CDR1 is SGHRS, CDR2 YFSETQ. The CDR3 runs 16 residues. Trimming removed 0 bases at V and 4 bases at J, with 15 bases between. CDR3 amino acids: CASSLAIGGPSDTQYF. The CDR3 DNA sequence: TGCGCCAGCAGCTTGGCCATCGGAGGGCCCTCAGATACGCAGTATTTT. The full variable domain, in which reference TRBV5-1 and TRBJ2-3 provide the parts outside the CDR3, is KAGVTQTPRYLIKTRGQQVTLSCSPISGHRSVSWYQQTPGQGLQFLFEYFSETQRNKGNFPGRFSGRQFSNSRSEMNVSTLELGDSALYLCASSLAIGGPSDTQYFGPGTRLTVL.

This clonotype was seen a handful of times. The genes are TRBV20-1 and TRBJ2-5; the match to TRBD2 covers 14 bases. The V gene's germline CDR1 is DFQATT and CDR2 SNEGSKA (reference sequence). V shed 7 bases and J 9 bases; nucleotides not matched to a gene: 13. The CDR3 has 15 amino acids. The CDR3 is CSVGGLAGGGRAQYF. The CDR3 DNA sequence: TGCAGTGTGGGCGGACTAGCGGGAGGTGGAAGGGCCCAGTACTTC.

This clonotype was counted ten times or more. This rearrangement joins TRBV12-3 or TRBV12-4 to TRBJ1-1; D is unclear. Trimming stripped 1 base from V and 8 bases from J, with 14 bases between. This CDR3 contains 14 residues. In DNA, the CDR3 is TGTGCCAGCAGTTTAGTACTGGGAGGGATCGAAGCTTTCTTT. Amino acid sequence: CASSLVLGGIEAFF.

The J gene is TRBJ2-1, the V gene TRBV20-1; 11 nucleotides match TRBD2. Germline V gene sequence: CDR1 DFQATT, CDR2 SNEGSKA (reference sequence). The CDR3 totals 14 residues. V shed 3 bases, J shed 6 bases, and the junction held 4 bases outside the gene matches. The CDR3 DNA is TGCAGTGCTAGCGGGACTAGCGGAACCAATGAGCAGTTCTTC. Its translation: CSASGTSGTNEQFF.

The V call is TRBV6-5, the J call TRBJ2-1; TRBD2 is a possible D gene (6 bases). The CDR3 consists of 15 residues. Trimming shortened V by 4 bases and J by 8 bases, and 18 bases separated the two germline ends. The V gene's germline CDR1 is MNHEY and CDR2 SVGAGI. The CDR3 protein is CASSSPGLGLDEQFF. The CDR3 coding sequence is TGTGCCAGCAGTTCACCGGGACTCGGGCTTGATGAGCAGTTCTTC.

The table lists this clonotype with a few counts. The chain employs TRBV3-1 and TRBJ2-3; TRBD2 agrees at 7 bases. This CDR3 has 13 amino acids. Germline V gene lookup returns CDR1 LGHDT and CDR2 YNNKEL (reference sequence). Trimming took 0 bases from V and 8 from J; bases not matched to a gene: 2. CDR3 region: CASSQEGGFTQYF. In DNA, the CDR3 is TGTGCCAGCAGCCAAGAGGGGGGGTTTACGCAGTATTTT.

In DNA form, the CDR3 reads TGTGCCTGGAGTGTAATGAACTATGGCTACACCTTC. Translation gives CAWSVMNYGYTF. The rearrangement links TRBV30 to TRBJ1-2; D ambiguous. Trimming pared 0 bases from V and 2 bases from J, leaving 4 bases between. Germline lookup yields CDR1 GTSNPN and CDR2 SVGIG (reference sequence). This CDR3 comprises 12 residues.

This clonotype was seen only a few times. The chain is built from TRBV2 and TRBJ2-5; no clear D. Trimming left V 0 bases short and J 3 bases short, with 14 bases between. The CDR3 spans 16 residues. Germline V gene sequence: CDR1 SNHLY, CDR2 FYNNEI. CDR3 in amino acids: CASSEALRAAEETQYF. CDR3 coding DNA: TGTGCCAGCAGTGAAGCGCTTCGGGCAGCCGAAGAGACCCAGTACTTC.

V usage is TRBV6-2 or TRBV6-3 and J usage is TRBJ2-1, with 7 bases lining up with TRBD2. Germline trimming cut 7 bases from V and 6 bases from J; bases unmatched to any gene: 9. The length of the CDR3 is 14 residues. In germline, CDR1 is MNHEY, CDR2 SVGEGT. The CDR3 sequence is CASIGGSSSNEQFF. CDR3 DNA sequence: TGTGCCAGCATTGGCGGGAGTAGTAGCAATGAGCAGTTCTTC.

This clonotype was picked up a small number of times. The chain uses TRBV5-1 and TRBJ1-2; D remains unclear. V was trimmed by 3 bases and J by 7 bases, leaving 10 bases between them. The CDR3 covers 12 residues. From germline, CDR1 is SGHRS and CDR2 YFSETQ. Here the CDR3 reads CASSSDFSGYTF. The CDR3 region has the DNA TGCGCCAGCAGCTCGGACTTCTCTGGCTACACCTTC.

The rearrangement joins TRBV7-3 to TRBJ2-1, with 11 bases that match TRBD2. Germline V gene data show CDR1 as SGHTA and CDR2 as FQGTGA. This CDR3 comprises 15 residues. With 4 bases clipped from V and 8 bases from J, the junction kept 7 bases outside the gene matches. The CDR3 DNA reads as TGTGCCAGCAGCTCGGGACTAGCGGTTGTGGATGAGCAGTTCTTC. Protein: CASSSGLAVVDEQFF. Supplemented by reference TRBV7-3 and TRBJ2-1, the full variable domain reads GAGVSQTPSNKVTEKGKYVELRCDPISGHTALYWYRQSLGQGPEFLIYFQGTGAADDSGLPNDRFFAVRPEGSVSTLKIQRTERGDSAVYLCASSSGLAVVDEQFFGPGTRLTVL.

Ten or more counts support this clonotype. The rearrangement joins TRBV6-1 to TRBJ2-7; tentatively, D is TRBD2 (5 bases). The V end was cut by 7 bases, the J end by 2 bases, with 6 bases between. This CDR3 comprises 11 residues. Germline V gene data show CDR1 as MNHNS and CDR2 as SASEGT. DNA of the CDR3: TGTGCCAGCACCGGGACCTACGAGCAGTACGTC. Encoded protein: CASTGTYEQYV.